This section outlines one T cell receptor (beta chain) sequence together with its context. Its antigen remains unknown. In the CD4+ fraction, cells were divided into CD45RA+ naive and CD45RA-negative memory subsets. This sample is part of a study of shared clonotypes between healthy human individuals. Study outcomes and limitations: The sharing of 5% to 6.5% of naive CD4 clonotypes was seen across several donors. Clonotypes shared by all four sorted-subset donors had higher generation probabilities than non-shared clonotypes.

Original analysis: As immunoSEQ supplied junction-only sequences (without quality scores), filtering differed. The table came from immunoSEQ multiplex PCR; TCRdb's copy has only in-frame clones and leaves some out. V, J and clone size are taken as reported in that table, and D and trimming were inferred from the DNA itself. The sample contains about 1 million clones, around 76% of which appear only once. This CDR3 region has 16 residues. The J segment lost 3 bases and the V segment lost 0 bases, leaving 2 bases of the junction unmatched. Per the germline V gene, CDR1 is SGHRS and CDR2 is YFSETQ. The chain couples TRBV5-1 to TRBJ2-7; 14 bases fit TRBD2. Input material: memory CD4+ T cells sorted from blood. Subset defined: CD45RA-negative fraction. The origin of this receptor is a man aged 18 to 29 in good health. The CDR3 region is CASSLVGTSGSYEQYF. The CDR3 coding sequence is TGCGCCAGCAGCTTGGTGGGGACTAGCGGGAGCTACGAGCAGTACTTC. The full variable domain, rest sourced from reference TRBV5-1 and TRBJ2-7, is KAGVTQTPRYLIKTRGQQVTLSCSPISGHRSVSWYQQTPGQGLQFLFEYFSETQRNKGNFPGRFSGRQFSNSRSEMNVSTLELGDSALYLCASSLVGTSGSYEQYFGPGTRLTVT.